What follows is one T cell receptor beta chain and its context. What it recognizes is unknown. These data belong to a study of CD8+CD57+ T cells in acquired aplastic anemia. About the research overall: Recorded DNA amounts for sorted CD4+ and CD8+ cells had an average of approximately 3.2 ug.

The CDR3 length is 17 residues. The ends were cut back, 7 bases at V and 4 bases at J, with 26 bases in the middle. Germline assignment: CDR1 SNHLY and CDR2 FYNNEI. General study results and limits: Found in both controls and patients were some 31 CD8+ CDR3 sequences. Controls did not differ significantly from patients in CD8+ Simpson's diversity.

CDR3 and TCR beta VDJ profiling relied on a genomic DNA template. TCRdb independently ran MiXCR on the reads; one entry per CDR3 protein. The sample has hundreds of thousands of distinct CDR3 sequences; 55% to 60% are singletons. The TCR was taken from a human donor with severe aplastic anemia or a healthy control (not recorded which). Material for sequencing was sorted CD4+, CD8+, or CD8+CD57+ T cells (not recorded which) from PBMCs. The chain combines TRBV2 with TRBJ2-7, with TRBD1 as a possible D gene (7 bases). CDR3 DNA: TGTGCCAGCATCTTCAGGGGGGACATCCGAGACGTATACGAGCAGTACTTC. Amino acid sequence: CASIFRGDIRDVYEQYF.